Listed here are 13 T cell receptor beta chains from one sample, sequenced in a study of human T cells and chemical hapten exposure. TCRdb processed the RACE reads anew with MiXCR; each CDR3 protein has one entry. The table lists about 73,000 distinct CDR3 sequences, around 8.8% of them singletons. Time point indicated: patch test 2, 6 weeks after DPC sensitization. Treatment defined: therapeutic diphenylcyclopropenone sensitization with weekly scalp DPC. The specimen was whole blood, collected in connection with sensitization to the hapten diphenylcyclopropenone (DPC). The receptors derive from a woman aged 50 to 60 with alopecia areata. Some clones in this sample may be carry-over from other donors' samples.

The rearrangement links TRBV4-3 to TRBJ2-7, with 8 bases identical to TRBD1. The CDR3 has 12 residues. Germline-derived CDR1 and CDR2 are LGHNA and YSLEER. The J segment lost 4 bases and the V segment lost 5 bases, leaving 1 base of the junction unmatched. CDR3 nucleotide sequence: TGCGCCAGCAGCAACAGGGGGTACGAGCAGTACTTC. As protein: CASSNRGYEQYF.

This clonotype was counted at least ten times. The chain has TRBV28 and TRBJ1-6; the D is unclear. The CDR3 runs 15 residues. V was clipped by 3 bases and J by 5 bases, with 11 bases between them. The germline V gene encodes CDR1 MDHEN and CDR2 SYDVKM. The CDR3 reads CASSFTILNNSPLHF. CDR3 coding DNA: TGTGCCAGCAGTTTCACCATCTTAAATAATTCACCCCTCCACTTT.

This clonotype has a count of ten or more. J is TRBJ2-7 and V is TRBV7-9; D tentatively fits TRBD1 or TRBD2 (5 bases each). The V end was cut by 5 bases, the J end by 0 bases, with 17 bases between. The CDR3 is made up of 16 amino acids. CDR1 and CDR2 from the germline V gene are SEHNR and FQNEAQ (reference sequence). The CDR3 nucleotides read TGTGCCAGCAGCCCAACCGGGACGGCCAGCTCCTACGAGCAGTACTTC. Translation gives CASSPTGTASSYEQYF.

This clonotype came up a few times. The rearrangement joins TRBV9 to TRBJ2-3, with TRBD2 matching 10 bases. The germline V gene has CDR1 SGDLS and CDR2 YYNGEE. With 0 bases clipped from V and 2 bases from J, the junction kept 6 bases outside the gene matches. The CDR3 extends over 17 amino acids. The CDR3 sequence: CASSVEASGGLTDTQYF. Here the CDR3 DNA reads TGTGCCAGCAGCGTAGAAGCTAGCGGGGGCCTCACAGATACGCAGTATTTT.

CDR3 in amino acids: CASSPRTITSTDTQYF. The CDR3 nucleotides are TGTGCCAGCAGTCCCAGGACTATAACTAGCACAGATACGCAGTATTTT. This chain connects TRBV28 to TRBJ2-3, with a possible D match to TRBD2 (6 bases). The CDR3 has 16 residues. V was trimmed by 5 bases and J by 0 bases, leaving 15 bases between them. Germline V lookup: CDR1 MDHEN, CDR2 SYDVKM.

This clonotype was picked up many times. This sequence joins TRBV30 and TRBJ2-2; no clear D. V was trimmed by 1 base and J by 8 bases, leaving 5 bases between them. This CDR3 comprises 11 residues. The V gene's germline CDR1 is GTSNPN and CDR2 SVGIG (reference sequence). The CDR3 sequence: CAWSAPGELFF. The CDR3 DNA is TGTGCCTGGAGTGCCCCGGGGGAGCTGTTTTTT.

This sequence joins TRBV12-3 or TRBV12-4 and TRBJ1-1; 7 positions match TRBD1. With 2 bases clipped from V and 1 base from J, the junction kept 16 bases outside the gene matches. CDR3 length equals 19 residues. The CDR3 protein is CASSLWLGRQGSKNTEAFF. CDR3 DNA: TGTGCCAGCAGTTTATGGCTTGGTCGACAGGGAAGTAAGAACACTGAAGCTTTCTTT.

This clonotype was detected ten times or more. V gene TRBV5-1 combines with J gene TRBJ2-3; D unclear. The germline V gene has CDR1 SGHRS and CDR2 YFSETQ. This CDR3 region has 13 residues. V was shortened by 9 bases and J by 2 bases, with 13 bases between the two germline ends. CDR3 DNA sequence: TGCGCCACCTCCCCGGTTGCCACAGATACGCAGTATTTT. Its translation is CATSPVATDTQYF.

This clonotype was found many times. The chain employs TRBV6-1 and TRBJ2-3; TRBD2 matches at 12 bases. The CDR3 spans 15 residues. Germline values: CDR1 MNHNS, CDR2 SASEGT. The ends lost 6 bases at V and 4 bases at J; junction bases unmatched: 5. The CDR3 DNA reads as TGTGCCAGCAGCCCACTAGCGGGGGGCCCAGATACGCAGTATTTT. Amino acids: CASSPLAGGPDTQYF.

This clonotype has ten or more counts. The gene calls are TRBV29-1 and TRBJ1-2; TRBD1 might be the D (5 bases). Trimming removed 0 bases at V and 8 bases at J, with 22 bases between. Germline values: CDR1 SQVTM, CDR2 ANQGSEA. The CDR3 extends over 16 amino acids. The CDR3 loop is CSVEDLGTQRPSGYTF. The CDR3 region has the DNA TGCAGCGTTGAAGATTTGGGGACGCAAAGGCCTAGCGGCTACACCTTC.

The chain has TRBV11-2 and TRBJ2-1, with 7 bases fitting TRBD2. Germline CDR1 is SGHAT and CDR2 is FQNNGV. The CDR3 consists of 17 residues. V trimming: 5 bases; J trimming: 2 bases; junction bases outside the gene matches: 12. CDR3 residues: CASSLRLAQGPYNEQFF. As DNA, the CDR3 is TGTGCCAGCAGCCTCCGACTAGCCCAAGGACCCTACAATGAGCAGTTCTTC.

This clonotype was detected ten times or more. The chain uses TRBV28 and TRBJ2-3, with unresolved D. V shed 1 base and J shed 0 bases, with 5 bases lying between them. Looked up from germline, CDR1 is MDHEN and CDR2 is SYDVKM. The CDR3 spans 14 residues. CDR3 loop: CASSLSASTDTQYF. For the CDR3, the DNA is TGTGCCAGCAGTTTATCGGCTAGCACAGATACGCAGTATTTT.

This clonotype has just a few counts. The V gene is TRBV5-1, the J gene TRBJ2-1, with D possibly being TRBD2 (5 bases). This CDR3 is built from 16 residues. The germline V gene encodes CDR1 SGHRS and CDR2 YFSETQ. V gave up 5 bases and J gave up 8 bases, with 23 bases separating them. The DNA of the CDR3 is TGCGCCAGCAGATACTTCGGGGAACAGAGAGGCGATGAGCAGTTCTTC. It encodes CASRYFGEQRGDEQFF.